This is a list of T cell receptor beta chains from one sample in a study of blood T cell repertoires in COVID-19. Measured with immunoSEQ multiplex PCR; TCRdb has only the in-frame clones, and not every one. The top ten hold roughly 6% of the sample, which has approximately 350,000 clones, around 87% seen once. The sample comprised peripheral blood. The receptors shown here come from a woman aged 45 to 65 with COVID-19, enrolled during active disease. Each CDR3 is given with its conserved first and last residue. The D gene is left open where the match is weak. Clone size, where shown, is once, few, many, or a class for clones that have expanded.

size	V	J	D	DNA	CDR3
once	TRBV6-5	TRBJ2-7	TRBD2	TGTGCCAGCAATTTAGCGGGAGGATCCTACGAGCAGTACTTC	CASNLAGGSYEQYF
.	TRBV5-1	TRBJ2-5	TRBD2	TGCGCCAGCAGCTCCGGAGCGGGAATATGGCAAGAGACCCAGTACTTC	CASSSGAGIWQETQYF
once	TRBV3-1/TRBV3-2	TRBJ2-7	.	TGTGCCAGCAGCCAACGCACCGGTGGCGAGCAGTACTTC	CASSQRTGGEQYF
once	TRBV7-9	TRBJ2-3	TRBD2	TGTGCCAGCAGCCCATGGACTAGCGCAGGGCAGTATTTT	CASSPWTSAGQYF
.	TRBV15	TRBJ1-3	TRBD1	TGTGCCACCAGCCGTCGGACAGGGTATGACACCATATATTTT	CATSRRTGYDTIYF
.	TRBV6-2/TRBV6-3	TRBJ2-7	TRBD1	TGTGCCAGCAGTTATGGGACAGGGGGGTCCTACGAGCAGTACTTC	CASSYGTGGSYEQYF
once	TRBV27	TRBJ2-1	.	TGTGCCAGCAGTCCCCTCAAGGAGAGGGCCTCCTACAATGAGCAGTTCTTC	CASSPLKERASYNEQFF
.	TRBV4-1	TRBJ2-4	.	TGCGCCAGCAGCCAAGATCCGCCGGGCAGGGAGGATGACCAGTACTTC	CASSQDPPGREDDQYF
once	TRBV2	TRBJ1-5	.	TGTGCCAGCAGTGACAGAATCAATCAGCCCCAGCATTTT	CASSDRINQPQHF
.	TRBV27	TRBJ2-3	.	TGTGCCAGCAGTTTAATCCTCGGAGATGCGCAGTATTTT	CASSLILGDAQYF
many	TRBV2	TRBJ2-3	TRBD1	TGTGCCAGCAGTTCCCGACAGGGGGGCACAGATACGCAGTATTTT	CASSSRQGGTDTQYF
.	TRBV28	TRBJ1-2	TRBD1	TGTGCCAGCAGTTGGGACAGGGGCAACTATGGCTACACCTTC	CASSWDRGNYGYTF
.	TRBV19	TRBJ2-2	.	TGTGCCAGTAGTATAGTGGGGAGACCGAACACCGGGGAGCTGTTTTTT	CASSIVGRPNTGELFF
few	TRBV13	TRBJ2-7	TRBD1	TGTGCCAGCAGCGACCGGGACAGTTCCTACGAGCAGTACTTC	CASSDRDSSYEQYF
.	TRBV5-4	TRBJ2-2	.	TGTGCCAGCAGCCCACAGCTGCGGCGGGAAACCGGGGAGCTGTTTTTT	CASSPQLRRETGELFF
.	TRBV5-1	TRBJ2-1	.	TGCGCCAGCAGCTTACAGGGAGTTGCCTACAATGAGCAGTTCTTC	CASSLQGVAYNEQFF
.	TRBV7-6	TRBJ2-3	.	TGTGCCAGCAGCTTAGGGATCACCCGGGGGACAGATACGCAGTATTTT	CASSLGITRGTDTQYF
.	TRBV7-9	TRBJ2-3	TRBD2	TGTGCCAGCAGAAAACCGGGACTAGCGGAGACAGATACGCAGTATTTT	CASRKPGLAETDTQYF
.	TRBV18	TRBJ2-1	.	TGTGCCAGCTCATCCAGGGTCCCCCTCTACAATGAGCAGTTCTTC	CASSSRVPLYNEQFF
.	TRBV2	TRBJ2-6	.	TGTGCCAGCAGTGTGAGGCAGCTCTCTGGGGCCAACGTCCTGACTTTC	CASSVRQLSGANVLTF
.	TRBV5-4	TRBJ2-7	.	TGTGCCAGCAGCAAGAGGCGCCGGGACGAGCAGTACTTC	CASSKRRRDEQYF
once	TRBV12-3/TRBV12-4	TRBJ1-1	.	TGTGCCAGCAGCATCTACAGGGACACTGAAGCTTTCTTT	CASSIYRDTEAFF
.	TRBV2	TRBJ2-1	TRBD2	TGTGCCAGCAGTGAAGAGCGGGGGCCCTACAATGAGCAGTTCTTC	CASSEERGPYNEQFF
.	TRBV6-5	TRBJ1-5	TRBD1	TGTGCCATACATGGGACAGGGCCAGGACCCCAGCATTTT	CAIHGTGPGPQHF
.	TRBV6-2/TRBV6-3	TRBJ2-2	TRBD1	TGTGCCAGCAGCAGACAACCTCTGGACAGGGTCCAGCTGTTTTTT	CASSRQPLDRVQLFF
many	TRBV9	TRBJ2-7	TRBD2	TGTGCCAGCAGCGTACACCCGGGACTAGCTTCCGAGCAGTACTTC	CASSVHPGLASEQYF
.	TRBV7-6	TRBJ1-3	.	TGTGCCAGCAGCCCACAGGGAAACACCATATATTTT	CASSPQGNTIYF
.	TRBV5-1	TRBJ2-1	.	TGCGCCAGCAGCTTGGAGGGGCACTCCCGATACAATGAGCAGTTCTTC	CASSLEGHSRYNEQFF
.	TRBV7-7	TRBJ2-2	.	TGTGCTAGCAGCTTAGGTTGGCAGGCGAACACCGGGGAGCTGTTTTTT	CASSLGWQANTGELFF
.	TRBV4-1	TRBJ1-4	.	TGCGCCAGCAGCCAGAACCCATGGGGGCTTAATGAAAAACTGTTTTTT	CASSQNPWGLNEKLFF
.	TRBV19	TRBJ2-5	TRBD2	TGTGCCAGTAGAAGACTAGCGGGAGGCCAAGAGACCCAGTACTTC	CASRRLAGGQETQYF
.	TRBV30	TRBJ1-3	.	TGTGCCTGGAGTGCTCAGAGGAGCTCTGGAAACACCATATATTTT	CAWSAQRSSGNTIYF
.	TRBV5-1	TRBJ1-1	TRBD1	TGCGCCAGCAGCTCCACTCAGACAGGGTCGAACACTGAAGCTTTCTTT	CASSSTQTGSNTEAFF
.	TRBV19	TRBJ2-7	.	TGTGCCAGTAGTATAACCGCCGGAGTGGAGCAGTACTTC	CASSITAGVEQYF
.	TRBV11-3	TRBJ2-7	TRBD2	TGTGCCAGCAGCTTAGGGGGGGGATCCTACGAGCAGTACTTC	CASSLGGGSYEQYF
.	TRBV6-4	TRBJ1-5	.	TGTGCCAGCAGTGACTCCCTTACAGGGCCGCAGCATTTT	CASSDSLTGPQHF
.	TRBV9	TRBJ2-1	TRBD2	TGTGCCAGCAGCCACAAACTAGCGGGAGTGCGGGGTAATGAGCAGTTCTTC	CASSHKLAGVRGNEQFF
.	TRBV29-1	TRBJ2-1	TRBD2	TGCAGCGTTGAAGAGCGGAGACTAGCGGGGTACAATGAGCAGTTCTTC	CSVEERRLAGYNEQFF
.	TRBV7-3	TRBJ2-3	TRBD2	TGTGCCAGCAGCCCGGGAGGAGGCGGCACAGATACGCAGTATTTT	CASSPGGGGTDTQYF
.	TRBV7-5	TRBJ2-1	.	TGTGTCAGAAGCTTAGTGGCTAGCGTGACCTACAATGAGCAGTTCTTC	CVRSLVASVTYNEQFF
.	TRBV30	TRBJ1-5	TRBD1	TGTGCCTGGAGTCCTTTTGACAGGGGGGACAATCAGCCCCAGCATTTT	CAWSPFDRGDNQPQHF
.	TRBV5-4	TRBJ2-7	TRBD2	TGTGCCAGCAGCCCCTTACGGACTAGCGGAACCTACGAGCAGTACTTC	CASSPLRTSGTYEQYF
few	TRBV14	TRBJ2-1	.	TGTGCCAGCAGCCCCCCGGGACTTTGGAGCTCCTACAATGAGCAGTTCTTC	CASSPPGLWSSYNEQFF
.	TRBV5-1	TRBJ2-1	TRBD2	TGCGCCAGCAGCCCTTCATCCGGGACTAGCGGGAGAGGGGGTGAGCAGTTCTTC	CASSPSSGTSGRGGEQFF
once	TRBV7-9	TRBJ1-1	.	TGTGCCATCCCCTCAGTGGGCACCAACACTGAAGCTTTCTTT	CAIPSVGTNTEAFF
.	TRBV9	TRBJ2-3	TRBD2	TGTGCCAGCAGCCGAGGACTAGCACCTAGCACAGATACGCAGTATTTT	CASSRGLAPSTDTQYF
.	TRBV5-4	TRBJ2-2	TRBD2	TGTGCCAGCAGTTCTCTAGCGGGAGGACGTCACCGGGAGCTGTTTTTT	CASSSLAGGRHRELFF
.	TRBV19	TRBJ1-2	.	TGTGCCAGTAGTATTAATGGAGAGACTAACTATGGCTACACCTTC	CASSINGETNYGYTF